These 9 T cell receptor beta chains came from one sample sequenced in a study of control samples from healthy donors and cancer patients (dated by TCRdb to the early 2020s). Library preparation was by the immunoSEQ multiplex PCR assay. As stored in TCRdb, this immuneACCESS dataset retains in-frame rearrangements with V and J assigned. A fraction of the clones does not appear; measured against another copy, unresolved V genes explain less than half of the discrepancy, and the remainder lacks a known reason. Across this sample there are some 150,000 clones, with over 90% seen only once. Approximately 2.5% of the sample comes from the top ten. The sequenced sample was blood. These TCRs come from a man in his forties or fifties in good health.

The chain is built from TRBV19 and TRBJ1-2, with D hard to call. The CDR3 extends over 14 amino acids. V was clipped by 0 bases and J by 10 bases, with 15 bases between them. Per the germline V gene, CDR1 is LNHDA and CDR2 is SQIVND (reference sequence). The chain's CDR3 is CASSIDLDGADYTF. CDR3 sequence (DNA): TGTGCCAGTAGTATAGATCTGGACGGCGCTGACTACACCTTC.

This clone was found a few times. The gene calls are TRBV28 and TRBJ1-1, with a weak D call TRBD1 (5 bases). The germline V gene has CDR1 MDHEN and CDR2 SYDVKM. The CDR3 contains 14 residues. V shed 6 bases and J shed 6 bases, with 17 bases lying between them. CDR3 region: CASSLLTQGPEAFF. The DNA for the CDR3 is TGTGCCAGCAGCCTCTTGACGCAGGGCCCTGAAGCTTTCTTT.

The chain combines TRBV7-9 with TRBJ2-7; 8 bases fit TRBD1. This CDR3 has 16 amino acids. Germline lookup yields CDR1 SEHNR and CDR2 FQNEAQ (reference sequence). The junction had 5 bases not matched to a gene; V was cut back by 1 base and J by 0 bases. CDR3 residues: CASSLVSTGGSYEQYF. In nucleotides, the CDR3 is TGTGCCAGCAGCTTAGTTTCAACAGGGGGCTCCTACGAGCAGTACTTC. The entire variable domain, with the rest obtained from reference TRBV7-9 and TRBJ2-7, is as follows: DTGVSQNPRHKITKRGQNVTFRCDPISEHNRLYWYRQTLGQGPEFLTYFQNEAQLEKSRLLSDRFSAERPKGSFSTLEIQRTEQGDSAMYLCASSLVSTGGSYEQYFGPGTRLTVT.

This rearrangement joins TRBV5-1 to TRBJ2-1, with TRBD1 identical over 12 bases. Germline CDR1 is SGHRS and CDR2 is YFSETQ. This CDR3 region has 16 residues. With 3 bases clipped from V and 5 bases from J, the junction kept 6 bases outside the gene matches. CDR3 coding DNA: TGCGCCAGCAGCTCCCCCGGGACAGGGGGCAACAATGAGCAGTTCTTC. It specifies CASSSPGTGGNNEQFF.

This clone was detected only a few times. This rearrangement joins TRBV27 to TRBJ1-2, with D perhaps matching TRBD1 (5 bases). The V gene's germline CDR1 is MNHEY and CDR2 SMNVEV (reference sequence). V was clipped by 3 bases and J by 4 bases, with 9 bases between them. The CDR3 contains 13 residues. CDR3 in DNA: TGTGCCAGCAGTTTTGAAGGGGCCTATGGCTACACCTTC. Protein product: CASSFEGAYGYTF.

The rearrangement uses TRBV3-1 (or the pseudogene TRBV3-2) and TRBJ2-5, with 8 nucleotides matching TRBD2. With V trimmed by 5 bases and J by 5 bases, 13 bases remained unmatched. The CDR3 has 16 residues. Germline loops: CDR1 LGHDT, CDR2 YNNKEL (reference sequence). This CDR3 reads CASSVRGTRGRETQYF. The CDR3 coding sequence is TGTGCCAGCAGCGTGCGTGGGACTAGAGGGCGGGAGACCCAGTACTTC.

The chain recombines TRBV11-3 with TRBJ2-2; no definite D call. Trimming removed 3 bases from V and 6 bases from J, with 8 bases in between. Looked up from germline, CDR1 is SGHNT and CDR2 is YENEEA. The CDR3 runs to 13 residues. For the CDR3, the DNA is TGTGCCAGCAGCTTGCCCGGTGCCGGGGAGCTGTTTTTT. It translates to CASSLPGAGELFF.

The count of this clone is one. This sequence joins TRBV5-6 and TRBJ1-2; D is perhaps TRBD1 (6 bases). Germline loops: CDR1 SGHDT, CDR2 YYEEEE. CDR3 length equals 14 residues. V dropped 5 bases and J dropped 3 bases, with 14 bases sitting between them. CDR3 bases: TGTGCCAGCAGGCGTACAGGGTCTGACTATGGCTACACCTTC. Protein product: CASRRTGSDYGYTF.

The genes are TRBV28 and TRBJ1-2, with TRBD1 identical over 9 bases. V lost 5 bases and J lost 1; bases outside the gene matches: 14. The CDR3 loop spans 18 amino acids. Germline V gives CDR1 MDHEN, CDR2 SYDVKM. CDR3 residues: CASSPAQGADSFNYGYTF. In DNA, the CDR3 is TGTGCCAGCAGTCCAGCACAGGGGGCGGATTCTTTTAACTATGGCTACACCTTC.